This T cell receptor beta chain is from a study of PD-1 blockade in classical Hodgkin lymphoma. Study background: Nivolumab 3 mg/kg was given intravenously every 2 weeks. The study, taken as a whole, reports: Compared with healthy donors, newly diagnosed patients reportedly showed lower baseline TCR diversity. Unlike CD8+ TCR diversity, which did not rise significantly by C4D1, CD4+ TCR diversity did. Undefined causes, possibly disease activity or prior therapy, underlie the repertoire differences.

With regard to this clone: Its cognate antigen is unknown.

The length of the CDR3 is 16 residues. The V gene end was trimmed by 7 bases and the J gene end by 3 bases; junction bases not matched to a gene: 15. Looked up from germline, CDR1 is SGHTA and CDR2 is FQGNSA. Time point given: cycle 4 day 1 (C4D1), after more than five weeks of nivolumab. Autologous stem cell transplantation was followed by relapse in every patient, and brentuximab vedotin exposure varied. The data were produced by immunoSEQ multiplex PCR, yet TCRdb's version contains in-frame clones alone and is incomplete. Of 20,000 to 30,000 clones listed, about 88% were seen once; the top ten hold 6.2%.

Source: peripheral blood mononuclear cells (PBMCs), taken before the fourth cycle of nivolumab. This TCR derives from a human donor with classical Hodgkin lymphoma. The chain links TRBV7-2 to TRBJ2-7; 7 bases map to TRBD1. The CDR3 spells CASILTGDVPYYEQYF. The CDR3 nucleotides read TGTGCCAGCATTCTTACAGGGGACGTCCCTTACTACGAGCAGTACTTC. Together with reference TRBV7-2 and TRBJ2-7, the CDR3 gives the full variable domain: GAGVSQSPSNKVTEKGKDVELRCDPISGHTALYWYRQSLGQGLEFLIYFQGNSAPDKSGLPSDRFSAERTGGSVSTLTIQRTQQEDSAVYLCASILTGDVPYYEQYFGPGTRLTVT.